The 5 T cell receptor beta chains below were found in one sample sequenced in a study of beta chain features in type 1 diabetes (dated by TCRdb to 2016 to 2019). Library preparation used the immunoSEQ multiplex PCR assay. The High Capacity cDNA Reverse Transcription Kit was used to reverse transcribe all of the isolated RNA, meaning that expressed TCRB transcripts were what got sequenced. TCRdb obtained this table from immuneACCESS and retained in-frame rearrangements with V and J assigned. These tables miss some clones; where compared with another copy, unresolved V genes account for less than half of the shortfall, and the remainder is unexplained. A total of roughly 150,000 clones appear in this sample, roughly 9.1% of them only once. The ten largest clones add up to 2% to 2.5% of the sample. Sequencing input: central memory CD4+ T cells from blood. These receptor sequences come from a young woman in good health.

The chain employs TRBV5-1 and TRBJ1-4; maybe TRBD1 (5 bases). Between the trimmed V and J ends, which lost 0 bases and 1 base, there was a span of 10 bases. CDR3 size: 16 residues. Germline CDR1 reads SGHRS; CDR2 reads YFSETQ. This chain's CDR3 is CASSLDPQGTNEKLFF. The CDR3, as DNA: TGCGCCAGCAGCTTGGATCCCCAGGGAACTAATGAAAAACTGTTTTTT.

CDR3 sequence (DNA): TGTGCCAGCAGCTTAGGAGGGGAGGGGGGCAATGAGCAGTTCTTC. This gives the protein CASSLGGEGGNEQFF. V gene TRBV5-4 combines with J gene TRBJ2-1, with TRBD2 as a possible D gene (7 bases). The CDR3 loop spans 15 amino acids. Germline V gene sequence: CDR1 SGHNT, CDR2 YYREEE (reference sequence). The V gene lost 2 bases and the J gene lost 6 bases, with 15 bases spanning the gap. The full variable domain, rest sourced from reference TRBV5-4 and TRBJ2-1, is ETGVTQSPTHLIKTRGQQVTLRCSSQSGHNTVSWYQQALGQGPQFIFQYYREEENGRGNFPPRFSGLQFPNYSSELNVNALELDDSALYLCASSLGGEGGNEQFFGPGTRLTVL.

The V gene is TRBV6-6, the J gene TRBJ1-1, with TRBD1 matching 7 bases. This CDR3 comprises 13 residues. With V trimmed by 4 bases and J by 7 bases, 6 bases remained unmatched. Germline CDR1 MNHNY, CDR2 SVGAGI (reference sequence). The CDR3 spells CASSLDRAYEAFF. DNA of the CDR3: TGTGCCAGCAGTTTAGACAGGGCCTATGAAGCTTTCTTT.

The genes are TRBV30 and TRBJ1-2, with 8 positions matching TRBD1. The ends lost 3 bases at V and 8 bases at J; junction bases unmatched: 5. The CDR3 totals 12 residues. Germline CDR1 GTSNPN, CDR2 SVGIG (reference sequence). CDR3 sequence: CAWSQGARGYTF. In nucleotides, the CDR3 is TGTGCCTGGAGCCAGGGGGCGCGAGGCTACACCTTC.

This clone was seen more than once but under ten times. The chain links TRBV30 to TRBJ1-4, with D unresolved. Germline assignment: CDR1 GTSNPN and CDR2 SVGIG (reference sequence). This CDR3 is built from 13 residues. Trimming left V 2 bases short and J 6 bases short, with 10 bases between. The CDR3 DNA sequence: TGTGCCTGGAGTCCTCGACGGGATGAAAAACTGTTTTTT. Translated: CAWSPRRDEKLFF.